This T cell receptor (beta chain) was captured in a study of OX40 agonist ivuxolimab in advanced cancers. The data were produced by immunoSEQ multiplex PCR, yet TCRdb's version contains in-frame clones alone and is incomplete. The data hold fewer than 25,000 clones, with nearly 85% observed a single time. The junction had 6 bases not matched to a gene; V was cut back by 5 bases and J by 6 bases. This CDR3 comprises 13 residues. Germline V CDR1 and CDR2: SGHRS, YFSETQ. The chain links TRBV5-1 to TRBJ1-2; 8 bases are shared with TRBD1. This specimen was CD4+ or CD8+ T cells sorted from blood, taken in a trial of the OX40 agonist ivuxolimab. The sequence was collected from an adult with an advanced solid tumor such as melanoma, head and neck, liver or kidney cancer. CDR3 nucleotides: TGCGCCAGCAGGTCCGGGACAGGTGATGGCTACACCTTC. Amino acids: CASRSGTGDGYTF.